These 23 T cell receptor beta chains were sequenced from one sample in a study of beta chain features in type 1 diabetes. Every isolated RNA sample was fully reverse transcribed, so sequencing captured expressed TCRB transcripts. Only in-frame clones appear in the TCRdb table, and some are missing; sequencing was by immunoSEQ multiplex PCR. The data hold some 330,000 clones, with 10% to 15% observed a single time. What these receptors recognize is not known. Study-wide points: The study found moderately but significantly shorter TCRB CDR3s in all four CD4+ subsets of Type 1 diabetes patients.

Sequencing was carried out using naive CD4+ T cells from blood. The source of these receptors is a young woman with type 1 diabetes.

This clone has a handful of counts. This chain uses TRBV7-9 with TRBJ2-2; no clear D gene. CDR1 SEHNR and CDR2 FQNEAQ come from the germline V gene (reference sequence). The V end was cut by 5 bases, the J end by 10 bases, with 5 bases between. The CDR3 has 10 amino acids. The CDR3 loop reads CASSVLELFF. CDR3 sequence (DNA): TGTGCCAGCAGCGTCCTGGAGCTGTTTTTT.

A remark on this clone: This CDR3 is also generated by other DNA sequences in the sample. The J gene is TRBJ1-5, the V gene TRBV18; no clear D gene. In germline, CDR1 is KGHSH, CDR2 LQKENI. Trimming took 1 base from V and 4 from J, leaving 5 bases between them. This CDR3 has 13 amino acids. The DNA of the CDR3 is TGTGCCAGCTCACCACGGCCGAATCAGCCCCAGCATTTT. Amino acids: CASSPRPNQPQHF.

This clone was observed a few times. This chain uses TRBV9 with TRBJ2-1; TRBD2 agrees at 10 bases. The CDR3 spans 14 residues. Losses at the gene ends were 4 bases for V and 6 bases for J; bases not matched to a gene: 4. Germline CDR1 and CDR2: SGDLS and YYNGEE. The CDR3 coding sequence is TGTGCCAGCAGCCTAGCGGGAGTTGCCAATGAGCAGTTCTTC. As protein: CASSLAGVANEQFF. The complete variable domain, with remaining parts taken from reference TRBV9 and TRBJ2-1, reads DSGVTQTPKHLITATGQRVTLRCSPRSGDLSVYWYQQSLDQGLQFLIQYYNGEERAKGNILERFSAQQFPDLHSELNLSSLELGDSALYFCASSLAGVANEQFFGPGTRLTVL.

This sequence joins TRBV18 and TRBJ1-1; 11 bases agree with TRBD1. V shed 4 bases, J shed 5 bases, and the junction held 3 bases outside the gene matches. The length of the CDR3 is 14 residues. The V gene's germline CDR1 is KGHSH and CDR2 LQKENI. CDR3 DNA: TGTGCCAGCTCACAGGGACAGGGGGAGACTGAAGCTTTCTTT. It yields the protein CASSQGQGETEAFF.

In this sample, this clone turned up a few times. The chain links TRBV6-5 to TRBJ2-7, with 11 positions matching TRBD2. Losses at the gene ends were 7 bases for V and 7 bases for J; bases not matched to a gene: 9. The CDR3 runs 14 residues. Germline V CDR1 and CDR2: MNHEY, SVGAGI. As DNA, the CDR3 is TGTGCCAGCAAAACTAGCGGGGGCATGGGAGAGCAGTACTTC. Protein: CASKTSGGMGEQYF.

V usage is TRBV6-1 and J usage is TRBJ1-2; D unclear. The CDR3 has 14 amino acids. CDR1 and CDR2 (germline): MNHNS, SASEGT. Trimming left V 6 bases short and J 4 bases short, with 15 bases between. The CDR3 DNA follows: TGTGCCAGCAGCCCGCTTCGGGTGGCCTATGGCTACACCTTC. This translates into CASSPLRVAYGYTF.

This clone was seen a handful of times. Written as DNA, the CDR3 is TGTGCCTGGAGTGTACTTCCGCGTTCCTACGAGCAGTACTTC. The encoded protein is CAWSVLPRSYEQYF. The rearrangement links TRBV30 to TRBJ2-7, with D hard to call. The CDR3 loop spans 14 amino acids. V was shortened by 0 bases and J by 1 base, with 10 bases between the two germline ends. Germline CDR1 and CDR2: GTSNPN and SVGIG (reference sequence).

V is TRBV2 and J is TRBJ2-1, with D unclear. The CDR3 contains 11 residues. The V end was cut by 6 bases, the J end by 9 bases, with 9 bases between. Germline CDR1 and CDR2: SNHLY and FYNNEI. The CDR3 protein is CASRASFEQFF. The DNA of the CDR3 is TGTGCCAGCAGGGCTAGTTTTGAGCAGTTCTTC.

This clone was counted a few times. The chain carries TRBV5-4 and TRBJ1-2; 7 bases match TRBD1. This CDR3 contains 15 residues. V dropped 1 base and J dropped 0; count of bases not matched to a gene: 3. Per the germline V gene, CDR1 is SGHNT and CDR2 is YYREEE (reference sequence). CDR3 coding DNA: TGTGCCAGCAGCTTGCACGGGACAGCTAACTATGGCTACACCTTC. Protein sequence: CASSLHGTANYGYTF.

J is TRBJ2-3 and V is TRBV6-1; the D gene is possibly TRBD2 (6 bases). V was pared by 6 bases and J by 5 bases, with 12 bases between. CDR3 length: 13 amino acids. The V gene's germline CDR1 is MNHNS and CDR2 SASEGT. The CDR3 sequence: CASSGRLGDTQYF. The CDR3 DNA reads as TGTGCCAGCAGCGGAAGACTAGGAGATACGCAGTATTTT.

V is TRBV4-3 and J is TRBJ1-4; D ambiguous. The CDR3 runs 16 residues. The germline gives CDR1 LGHNA, CDR2 YSLEER. The V end lost 3 bases, the J end lost 7 bases, and 18 bases lay between the germline ends. The CDR3 bases are TGCGCCAGCAGCCATCTGGTTGGGGAGGGTGGTGAAAAACTGTTTTTT. Translated: CASSHLVGEGGEKLFF.

The chain employs TRBV7-6 and TRBJ1-1, with D uncertain. Germline CDR1 SGHVS, CDR2 FNYEAQ. Trimming left V 1 base short and J 4 bases short, with 4 bases between. This CDR3 comprises 12 residues. The CDR3 DNA sequence: TGTGCCAGCAGCTTAGATAGCACTGAAGCTTTCTTT. Translation: CASSLDSTEAFF.

In the case of this clone: The same CDR3 also results from other DNA sequences found in this sample. The chain is built from TRBV28 and TRBJ2-7; the D gene is possibly TRBD2 (5 bases). There are 14 residues in the CDR3. CDR1 MDHEN and CDR2 SYDVKM come from the germline V gene. Trimming shortened V by 3 bases and J by 1 base, and 10 bases separated the two germline ends. The CDR3 here is CASSFGGLSYEQYF. CDR3 sequence (DNA): TGTGCCAGCAGTTTTGGAGGTCTTTCCTACGAGCAGTACTTC.

V usage is TRBV7-2 and J usage is TRBJ1-1; D gene unclear. This CDR3 region has 12 residues. V was trimmed by 2 bases and J by 4 bases, leaving 5 bases between them. CDR1 and CDR2 from the germline V gene are SGHTA and FQGNSA. DNA of the CDR3: TGTGCCAGCAGCTTATCGGGCACTGAAGCTTTCTTT. It translates to CASSLSGTEAFF. Full variable domain (outside the CDR3, taken from reference TRBV7-2 and TRBJ1-1): GAGVSQSPSNKVTEKGKDVELRCDPISGHTALYWYRQSLGQGLEFLIYFQGNSAPDKSGLPSDRFSAERTGGSVSTLTIQRTQQEDSAVYLCASSLSGTEAFFGQGTRLTVV.

The gene calls are TRBV7-2 and TRBJ1-1; a weak D match, TRBD1 (5 bases). CDR3 length equals 11 residues. The germline V gene has CDR1 SGHTA and CDR2 FQGNSA. V shed 6 bases and J shed 10 bases, with 12 bases lying between them. The CDR3 sequence: CASRGGTGAFF. CDR3 sequence (DNA): TGTGCCAGCAGGGGGGGGACGGGAGCTTTCTTT.

J is TRBJ2-5 and V is TRBV5-4, with a tentative D call TRBD2 (5 bases). V was trimmed by 3 bases and J by 2 bases, leaving 11 bases between them. The CDR3 runs to 14 residues. The V gene's germline CDR1 is SGHNT and CDR2 YYREEE (reference sequence). The CDR3 region is CASSSLSGQETQYF. The CDR3 nucleotides read TGTGCCAGCAGCTCCCTCAGCGGTCAAGAGACCCAGTACTTC.

This clone has only a few counts. V and J are TRBV28 and TRBJ1-1; D not certain. Between the trimmed V and J ends, which lost 5 bases and 0 bases, there was a span of 13 bases. CDR1 is MDHEN and CDR2 is SYDVKM in the germline V gene. The CDR3 has 15 residues. CDR3 nucleotides: TGTGCCAGCAGTCGCCCGGGAGGACTGAACACTGAAGCTTTCTTT. Translating gives CASSRPGGLNTEAFF.

The V call is TRBV19, the J call TRBJ2-2, with TRBD1 as a possible D gene (6 bases). Trimming shortened V by 2 bases and J by 5 bases, and 12 bases separated the two germline ends. The CDR3 covers 15 residues. The V gene's germline CDR1 is LNHDA and CDR2 SQIVND (reference sequence). The DNA of the CDR3 is TGTGCCAGTAGTATAAAACAGGGTAGGACCGGGGAGCTGTTTTTT. This encodes CASSIKQGRTGELFF.

The chain recombines TRBV28 with TRBJ2-7, with 9 bases aligning to TRBD1. Germline values: CDR1 MDHEN, CDR2 SYDVKM. The V segment lost 7 bases and the J segment 3 bases; nucleotides outside the gene matches: 7. This CDR3 contains 14 residues. The CDR3, as DNA: TGTGCCAGCACCTTACAGGGGGCCAGCTACGAGCAGTACTTC. Translated: CASTLQGASYEQYF.

In its sample, this clone was seen a few times. This chain links TRBV7-9 with TRBJ1-2; weak D call: TRBD1 (5 bases). V lost 3 bases, J lost 3 bases, and 8 bases lay in between. Germline V gene lookup returns CDR1 SEHNR and CDR2 FQNEAQ (reference sequence). CDR3 length: 13 amino acids. The CDR3 DNA follows: TGTGCCAGCAGCTTGGACACTTACTATGGCTACACCTTC. Translation: CASSLDTYYGYTF.

Details on this clone: Other DNA sequences in this sample translate to the same CDR3. The chain carries TRBV29-1 and TRBJ2-7; 7 bases line up with TRBD1. This CDR3 region has 12 residues. Germline trimming cut 4 bases from V and 2 bases from J; bases unmatched to any gene: 2. Germline V CDR1 and CDR2: SQVTM, ANQGSEA. CDR3 in amino acids: CSVVQGTYEQYF. Here the CDR3 DNA reads TGCAGCGTTGTACAGGGGACCTACGAGCAGTACTTC.

The V and J genes are TRBV30 and TRBJ1-4; a possible D gene is TRBD1 (5 bases). The ends were cut back, 3 bases at V and 3 bases at J, with 11 bases in the middle. CDR3 length: 14 residues. Per the germline V gene, CDR1 is GTSNPN and CDR2 is SVGIG (reference sequence). The CDR3 is CAWRAGRSNEKLFF. The DNA of the CDR3 is TGTGCCTGGAGAGCGGGACGGTCTAATGAAAAACTGTTTTTT.

The chain links TRBV7-2 to TRBJ1-5; TRBD1 might be the D (6 bases). The CDR3 loop spans 17 amino acids. V lost 0 bases and J lost 5, with 17 bases in between. The germline V gene has CDR1 SGHTA and CDR2 FQGNSA. CDR3 sequence (DNA): TGTGCCAGCAGCTTAGCTCGGGGTGGGGGCGGCCATCAGCCCCAGCATTTT. It codes for CASSLARGGGGHQPQHF. Full variable domain (rest looked up from reference TRBV7-2 and TRBJ1-5): GAGVSQSPSNKVTEKGKDVELRCDPISGHTALYWYRQSLGQGLEFLIYFQGNSAPDKSGLPSDRFSAERTGGSVSTLTIQRTQQEDSAVYLCASSLARGGGGHQPQHFGDGTRLSIL.